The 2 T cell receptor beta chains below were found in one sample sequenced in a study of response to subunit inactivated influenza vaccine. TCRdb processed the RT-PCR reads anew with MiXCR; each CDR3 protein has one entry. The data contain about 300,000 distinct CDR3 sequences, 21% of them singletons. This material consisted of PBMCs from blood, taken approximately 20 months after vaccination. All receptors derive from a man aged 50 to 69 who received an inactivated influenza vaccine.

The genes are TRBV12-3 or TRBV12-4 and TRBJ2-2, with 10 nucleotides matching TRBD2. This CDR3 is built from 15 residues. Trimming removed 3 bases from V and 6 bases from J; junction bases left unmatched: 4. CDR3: CASSLTTSGSGELFF. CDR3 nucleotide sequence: TGTGCCAGCAGTTTGACGACTAGCGGGTCCGGGGAGCTGTTTTTT.

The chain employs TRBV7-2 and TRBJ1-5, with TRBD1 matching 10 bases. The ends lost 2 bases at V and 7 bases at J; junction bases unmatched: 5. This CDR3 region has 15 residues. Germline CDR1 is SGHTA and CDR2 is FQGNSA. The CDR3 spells CASSLMGQGFQPQHF. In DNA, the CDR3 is TGTGCCAGCAGCTTAATGGGACAGGGGTTCCAGCCCCAGCATTTT.